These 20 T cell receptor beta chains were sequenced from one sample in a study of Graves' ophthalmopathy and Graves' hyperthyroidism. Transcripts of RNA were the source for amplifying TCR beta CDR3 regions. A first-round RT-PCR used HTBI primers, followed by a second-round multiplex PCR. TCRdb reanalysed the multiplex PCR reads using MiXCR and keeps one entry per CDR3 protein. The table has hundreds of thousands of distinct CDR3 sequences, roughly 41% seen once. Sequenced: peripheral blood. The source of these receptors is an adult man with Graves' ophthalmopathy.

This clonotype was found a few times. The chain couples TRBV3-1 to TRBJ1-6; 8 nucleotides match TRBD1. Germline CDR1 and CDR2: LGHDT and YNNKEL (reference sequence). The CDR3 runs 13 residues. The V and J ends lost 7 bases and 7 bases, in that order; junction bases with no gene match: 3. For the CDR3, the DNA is TGTGCCAGCACCCGGACAGGGAATTCACCCCTCCACTTT. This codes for CASTRTGNSPLHF.

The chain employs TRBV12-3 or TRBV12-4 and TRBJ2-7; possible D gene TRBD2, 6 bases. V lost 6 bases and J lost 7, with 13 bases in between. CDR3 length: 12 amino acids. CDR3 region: CASSGGVTEQYF. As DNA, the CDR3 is TGTGCCAGCAGCGGGGGTGTTACGGAGCAGTACTTC.

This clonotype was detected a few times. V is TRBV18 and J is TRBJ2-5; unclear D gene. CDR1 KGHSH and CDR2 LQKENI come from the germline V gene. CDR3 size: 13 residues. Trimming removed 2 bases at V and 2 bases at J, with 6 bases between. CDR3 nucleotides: TGTGCCAGCTCACCAAACGCACAAGAGACCCAGTACTTC. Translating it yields CASSPNAQETQYF.

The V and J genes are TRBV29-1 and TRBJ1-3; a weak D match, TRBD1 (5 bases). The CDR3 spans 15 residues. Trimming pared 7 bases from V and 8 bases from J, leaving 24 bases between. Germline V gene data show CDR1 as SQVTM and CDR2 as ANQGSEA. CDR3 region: CSAGTGLGDGYTIYF. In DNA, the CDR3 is TGCAGCGCCGGGACCGGCTTAGGGGATGGCTACACCATATATTTT.

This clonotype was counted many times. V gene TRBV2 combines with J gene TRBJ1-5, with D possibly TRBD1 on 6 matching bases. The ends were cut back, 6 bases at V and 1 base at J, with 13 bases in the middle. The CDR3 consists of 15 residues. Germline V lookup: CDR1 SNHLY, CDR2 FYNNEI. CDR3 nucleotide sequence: TGTGCCAGCAGCCCTTCGGACAGCAGCAATCAGCCCCAGCATTTT. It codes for CASSPSDSSNQPQHF.

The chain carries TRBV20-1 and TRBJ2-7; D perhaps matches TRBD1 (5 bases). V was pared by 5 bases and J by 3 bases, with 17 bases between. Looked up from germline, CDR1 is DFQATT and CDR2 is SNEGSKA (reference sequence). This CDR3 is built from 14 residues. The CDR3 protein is CSAGARRNDYEQYF. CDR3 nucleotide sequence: TGCAGTGCTGGGGCCCGGCGGAATGACTACGAGCAGTACTTC.

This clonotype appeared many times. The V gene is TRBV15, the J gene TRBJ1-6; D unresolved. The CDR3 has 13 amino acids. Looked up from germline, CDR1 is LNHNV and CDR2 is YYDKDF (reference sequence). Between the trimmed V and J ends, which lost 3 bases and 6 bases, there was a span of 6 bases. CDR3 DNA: TGTGCCACCAGCAGCGCCAGTAATTCACCCCTCCACTTT. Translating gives CATSSASNSPLHF.

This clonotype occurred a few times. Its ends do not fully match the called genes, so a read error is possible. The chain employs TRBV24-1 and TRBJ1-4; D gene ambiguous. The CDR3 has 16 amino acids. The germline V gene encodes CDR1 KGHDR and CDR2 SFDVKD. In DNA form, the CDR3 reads TGTGCCAGCAGTTTATCGATTGGCAGCCTTAATGAAAAACTGTTTTTT. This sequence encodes CASSLSIGSLNEKLFF.

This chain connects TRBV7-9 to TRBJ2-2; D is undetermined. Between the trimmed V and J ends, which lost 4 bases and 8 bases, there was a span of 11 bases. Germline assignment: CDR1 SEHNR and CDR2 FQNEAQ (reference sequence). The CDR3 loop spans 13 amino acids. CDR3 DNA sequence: TGTGCCAGCAGCTCGACCATCGGGGGGGAGCTGTTTTTT. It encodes CASSSTIGGELFF.

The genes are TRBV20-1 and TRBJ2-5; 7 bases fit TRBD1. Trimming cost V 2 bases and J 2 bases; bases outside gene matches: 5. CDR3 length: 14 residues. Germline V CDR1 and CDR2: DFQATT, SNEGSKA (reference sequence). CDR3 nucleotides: TGCAGTGCTAGAATGGCAGGGGGTCAAGAGACCCAGTACTTC. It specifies CSARMAGGQETQYF.

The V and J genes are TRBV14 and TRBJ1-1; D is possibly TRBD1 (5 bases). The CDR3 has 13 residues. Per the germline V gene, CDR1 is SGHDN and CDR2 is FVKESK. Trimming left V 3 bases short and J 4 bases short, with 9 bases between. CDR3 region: CASSQGVITEAFF. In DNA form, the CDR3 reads TGTGCCAGCAGCCAGGGGGTTATCACTGAAGCTTTCTTT.

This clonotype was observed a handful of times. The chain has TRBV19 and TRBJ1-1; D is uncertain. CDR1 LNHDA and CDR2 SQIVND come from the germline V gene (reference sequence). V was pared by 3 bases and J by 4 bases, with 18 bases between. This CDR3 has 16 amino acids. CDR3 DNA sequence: TGTGCCAGTAGTATTCTCCAGGCCGGAAAGAGCACTGAAGCTTTCTTT. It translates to CASSILQAGKSTEAFF.

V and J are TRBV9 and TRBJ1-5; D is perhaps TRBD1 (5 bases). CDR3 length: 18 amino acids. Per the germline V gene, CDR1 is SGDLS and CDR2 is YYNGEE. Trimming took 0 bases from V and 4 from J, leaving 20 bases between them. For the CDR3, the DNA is TGTGCCAGCAGCGTAGGGGGGGACGGGACCGCAGGAAATCAGCCCCAGCATTTT. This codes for CASSVGGDGTAGNQPQHF.

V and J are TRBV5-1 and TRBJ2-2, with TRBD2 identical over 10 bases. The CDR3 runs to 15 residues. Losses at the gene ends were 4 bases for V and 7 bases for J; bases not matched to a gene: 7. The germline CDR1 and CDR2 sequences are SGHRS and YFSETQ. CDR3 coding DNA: TGCGCCAGCAGCGGAGGGACTAGCGATTACGGGGAGCTGTTTTTT. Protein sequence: CASSGGTSDYGELFF.

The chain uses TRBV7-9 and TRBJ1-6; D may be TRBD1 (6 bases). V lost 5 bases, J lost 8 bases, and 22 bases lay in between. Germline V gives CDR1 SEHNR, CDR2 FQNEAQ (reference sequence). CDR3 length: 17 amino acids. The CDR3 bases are TGTGCCAGCAGCCGTAGGATCCCGGGACACAACTATTCACCCCTCCACTTT. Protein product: CASSRRIPGHNYSPLHF. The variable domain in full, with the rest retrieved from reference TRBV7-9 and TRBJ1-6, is DTGVSQNPRHKITKRGQNVTFRCDPISEHNRLYWYRQTLGQGPEFLTYFQNEAQLEKSRLLSDRFSAERPKGSFSTLEIQRTEQGDSAMYLCASSRRIPGHNYSPLHFGNGTRLTVT.

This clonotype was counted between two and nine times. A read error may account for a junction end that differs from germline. The CDR3 sequence is CASSQEGGFQPQHF. The CDR3 DNA is TGCGCCAGCAGCCAAGAGGGAGGTTTTCAGCCCCAGCATTTT. The V and J genes are TRBV7-2 and TRBJ1-5; D is undetermined. Per the germline V gene, CDR1 is SGHTA and CDR2 is FQGNSA. This CDR3 contains 14 residues. The variable domain in full, with the rest retrieved from reference TRBV7-2 and TRBJ1-5, is GAGVSQSPSNKVTEKGKDVELRCDPISGHTALYWYRQSLGQGLEFLIYFQGNSAPDKSGLPSDRFSAERTGGSVSTLTIQRTQQEDSAVYLCASSQEGGFQPQHFGDGTRLSIL.

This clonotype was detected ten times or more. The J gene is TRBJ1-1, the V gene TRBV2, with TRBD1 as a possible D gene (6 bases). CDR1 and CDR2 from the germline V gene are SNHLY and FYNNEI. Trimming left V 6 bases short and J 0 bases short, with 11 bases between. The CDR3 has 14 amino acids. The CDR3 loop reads CASRRSGVNTEAFF. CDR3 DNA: TGTGCCAGCAGGAGATCAGGGGTGAACACTGAAGCTTTCTTT.

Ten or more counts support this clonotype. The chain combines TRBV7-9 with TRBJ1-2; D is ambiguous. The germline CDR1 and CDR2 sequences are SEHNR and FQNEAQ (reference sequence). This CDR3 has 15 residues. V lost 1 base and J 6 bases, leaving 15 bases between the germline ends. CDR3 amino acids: CASSLDETIGDGYTF. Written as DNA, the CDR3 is TGTGCCAGCAGCTTAGATGAGACAATCGGTGATGGCTACACCTTC.

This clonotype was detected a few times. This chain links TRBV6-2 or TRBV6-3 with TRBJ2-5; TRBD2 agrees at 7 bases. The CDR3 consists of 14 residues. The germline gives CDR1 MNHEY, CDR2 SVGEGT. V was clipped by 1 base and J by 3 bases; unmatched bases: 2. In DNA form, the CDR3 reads TGTGCCAGCAGTTACTGGGGGGGGGAAGAGACCCAGTACTTC. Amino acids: CASSYWGGEETQYF.

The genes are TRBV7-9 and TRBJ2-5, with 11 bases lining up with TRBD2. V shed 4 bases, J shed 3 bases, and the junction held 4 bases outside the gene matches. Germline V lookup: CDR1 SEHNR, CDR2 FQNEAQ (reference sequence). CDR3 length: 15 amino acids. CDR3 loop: CASSSRLAGKETQYF. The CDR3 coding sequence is TGTGCCAGCAGCTCTCGACTAGCGGGGAAAGAGACCCAGTACTTC.